The table lists the clone carrying this T cell receptor (beta chain) with many counts. Via MiXCR, TCRdb re-called the RACE reads, giving one row per CDR3 protein. The sample records about 290,000 distinct CDR3 sequences, around 7.7% being singletons. The sample comes from a study of human T cells and chemical hapten exposure. Time point specified: pre-sensitization, week 0. Treatment defined: therapeutic diphenylcyclopropenone sensitization with weekly scalp DPC. Germline CDR1 reads LNHNV; CDR2 reads YYDKDF (reference sequence). Deletions cut 0 bases from V and 1 base from J, with 6 bases between. This CDR3 has 14 residues.

The gene calls are TRBV15 and TRBJ1-1; D uncertain. The sequence was obtained from a man younger than 35 with alopecia areata. Some clones in this sample may be carry-over from other donors' samples. The sequenced sample was whole blood, obtained in connection with sensitization to the hapten diphenylcyclopropenone (DPC). The CDR3: CATSRDMGNTEAFF. The CDR3 DNA reads TGTGCCACCAGCAGAGATATGGGGAACACTGAAGCTTTCTTT.